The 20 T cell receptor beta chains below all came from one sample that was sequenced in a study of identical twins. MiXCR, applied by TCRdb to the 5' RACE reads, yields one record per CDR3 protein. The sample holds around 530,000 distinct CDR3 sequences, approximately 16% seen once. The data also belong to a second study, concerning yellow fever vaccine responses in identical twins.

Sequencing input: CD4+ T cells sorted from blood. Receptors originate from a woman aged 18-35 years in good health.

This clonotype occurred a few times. CDR3 sequence: CASSDTPGTSGTNEQFF. In nucleotides, the CDR3 is TGCGCCAGCAGCGACACCCCCGGGACTAGCGGGACCAATGAGCAGTTCTTC. The chain has TRBV5-1 and TRBJ2-1, with 13 bases identical to TRBD2. Germline V CDR1 and CDR2: SGHRS, YFSETQ. Trimming at V came to 4 bases and at J to 6 bases, leaving 10 bases not matched to a gene. The CDR3 length is 17 residues.

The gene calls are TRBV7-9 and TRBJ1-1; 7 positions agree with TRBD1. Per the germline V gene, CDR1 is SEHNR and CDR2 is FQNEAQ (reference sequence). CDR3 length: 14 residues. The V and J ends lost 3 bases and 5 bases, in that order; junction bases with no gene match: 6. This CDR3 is CASSFRQGMTEAFF. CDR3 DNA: TGTGCCAGCAGCTTTAGACAGGGTATGACTGAAGCTTTCTTT.

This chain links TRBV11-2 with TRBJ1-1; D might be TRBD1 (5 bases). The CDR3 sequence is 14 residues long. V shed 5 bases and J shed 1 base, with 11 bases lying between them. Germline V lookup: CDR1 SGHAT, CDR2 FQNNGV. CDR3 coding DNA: TGTGCCAGCAGCCGAATGGGGCAGAACACTGAAGCTTTCTTT. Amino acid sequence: CASSRMGQNTEAFF.

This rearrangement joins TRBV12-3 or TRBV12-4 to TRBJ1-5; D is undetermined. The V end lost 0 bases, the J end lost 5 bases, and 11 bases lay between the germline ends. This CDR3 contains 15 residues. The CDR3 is CASSLAGREHQPQHF. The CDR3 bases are TGTGCCAGCAGTTTAGCGGGGAGAGAGCATCAGCCCCAGCATTTT.

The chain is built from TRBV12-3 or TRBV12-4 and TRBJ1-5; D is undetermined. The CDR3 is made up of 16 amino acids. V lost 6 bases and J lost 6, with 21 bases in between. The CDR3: CASRPSSEAGGQPQHF. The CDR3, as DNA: TGTGCCAGCAGACCCAGTTCTGAGGCCGGTGGTCAGCCCCAGCATTTT.

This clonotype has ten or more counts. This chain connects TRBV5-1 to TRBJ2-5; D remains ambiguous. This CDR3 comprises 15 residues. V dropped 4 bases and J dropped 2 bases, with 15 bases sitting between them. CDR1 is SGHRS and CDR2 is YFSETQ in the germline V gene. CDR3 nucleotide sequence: TGCGCCAGCAGCCTCGGACGGGCAGTTCAAGAGACCCAGTACTTC. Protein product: CASSLGRAVQETQYF.

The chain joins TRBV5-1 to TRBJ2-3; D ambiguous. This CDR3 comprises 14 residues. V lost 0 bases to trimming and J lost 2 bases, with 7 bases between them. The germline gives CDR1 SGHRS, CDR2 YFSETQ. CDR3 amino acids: CASSLEQHTDTQYF. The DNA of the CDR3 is TGCGCCAGCAGCTTGGAGCAGCACACAGATACGCAGTATTTT.

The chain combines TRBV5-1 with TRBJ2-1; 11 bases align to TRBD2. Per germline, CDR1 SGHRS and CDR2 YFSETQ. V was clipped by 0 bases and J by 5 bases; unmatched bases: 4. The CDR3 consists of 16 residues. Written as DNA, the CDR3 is TGCGCCAGCAGCTTGGGCAGACTAGCGGGAAACAATGAGCAGTTCTTC. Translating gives CASSLGRLAGNNEQFF.

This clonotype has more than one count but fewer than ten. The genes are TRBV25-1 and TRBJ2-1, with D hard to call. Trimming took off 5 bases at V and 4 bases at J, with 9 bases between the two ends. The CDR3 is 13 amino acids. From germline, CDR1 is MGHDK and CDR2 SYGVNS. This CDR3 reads CASSPTEYNEQFF. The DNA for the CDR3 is TGTGCCAGCAGTCCGACCGAGTACAATGAGCAGTTCTTC. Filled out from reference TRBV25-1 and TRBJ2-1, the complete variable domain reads EADIYQTPRYLVIGTGKKITLECSQTMGHDKMYWYQQDPGMELHLIHYSYGVNSTEKGDLSSESTVSRIRTEHFPLTLESARPSHTSQYLCASSPTEYNEQFFGPGTRLTVL.

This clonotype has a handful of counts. The CDR3 bases are TGTGCCAGCAGCCCCAGAGGACTAGCGGGAGACGATGAGCAGTTCTTC. Translation: CASSPRGLAGDDEQFF. This chain joins TRBV3-1 and TRBJ2-1; TRBD2 matches at 13 bases. Trimming at V came to 4 bases and at J to 8 bases, leaving 8 bases not matched to a gene. Germline loops: CDR1 LGHDT, CDR2 YNNKEL (reference sequence). The CDR3 totals 16 residues.

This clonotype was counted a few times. This CDR3 is CAISEGQLSTDTQYF. DNA of the CDR3: TGTGCCATCAGTGAAGGTCAGCTCAGCACAGATACGCAGTATTTT. The J gene is TRBJ2-3, the V gene TRBV10-3; D not resolved. V was pared by 3 bases and J by 0 bases, with 10 bases between. The CDR3 covers 15 residues. The germline gives CDR1 ENHRY, CDR2 SYGVKD.

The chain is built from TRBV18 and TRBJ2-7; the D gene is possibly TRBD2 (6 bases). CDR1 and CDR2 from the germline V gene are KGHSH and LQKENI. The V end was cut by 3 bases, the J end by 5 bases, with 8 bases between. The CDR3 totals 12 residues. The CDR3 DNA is TGTGCCAGCTCACCGGGGACTCACGAGCAGTACGTC. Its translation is CASSPGTHEQYV.

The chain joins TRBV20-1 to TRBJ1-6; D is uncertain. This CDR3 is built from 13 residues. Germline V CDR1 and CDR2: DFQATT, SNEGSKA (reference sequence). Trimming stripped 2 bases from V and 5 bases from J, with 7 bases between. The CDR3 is CSARKTDNSPLHF. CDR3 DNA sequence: TGCAGTGCTAGAAAGACGGATAATTCACCCCTCCACTTT.

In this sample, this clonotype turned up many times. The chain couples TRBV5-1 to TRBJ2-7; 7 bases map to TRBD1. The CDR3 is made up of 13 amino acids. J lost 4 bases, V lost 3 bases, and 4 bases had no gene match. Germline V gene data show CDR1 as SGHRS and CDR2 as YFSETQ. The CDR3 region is CASSSWGQYEQYF. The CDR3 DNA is TGCGCCAGCAGCTCGTGGGGACAGTACGAGCAGTACTTC.

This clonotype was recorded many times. The CDR3 is CASSQDPPQLPNEKLFF. In DNA form, the CDR3 reads TGCGCCAGCAGCCAAGATCCTCCCCAACTACCTAATGAAAAACTGTTTTTT. V gene TRBV4-1 combines with J gene TRBJ1-4, with unresolved D. Trimming left V 0 bases short and J 3 bases short, with 14 bases between. Germline values: CDR1 MGHRA, CDR2 YSYEKL. There are 17 residues in the CDR3.

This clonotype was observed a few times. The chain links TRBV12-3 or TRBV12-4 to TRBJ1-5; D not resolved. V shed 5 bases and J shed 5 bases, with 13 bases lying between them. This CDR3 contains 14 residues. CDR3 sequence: CASSSWTADQPQHF. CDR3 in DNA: TGTGCCAGCAGTAGCTGGACGGCTGATCAGCCCCAGCATTTT.

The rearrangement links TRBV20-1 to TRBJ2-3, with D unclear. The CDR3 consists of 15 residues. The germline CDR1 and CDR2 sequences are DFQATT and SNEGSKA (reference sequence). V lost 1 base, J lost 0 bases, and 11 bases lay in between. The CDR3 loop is CSARANKFSTDTQYF. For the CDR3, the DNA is TGCAGTGCTAGAGCCAACAAGTTCAGCACAGATACGCAGTATTTT.

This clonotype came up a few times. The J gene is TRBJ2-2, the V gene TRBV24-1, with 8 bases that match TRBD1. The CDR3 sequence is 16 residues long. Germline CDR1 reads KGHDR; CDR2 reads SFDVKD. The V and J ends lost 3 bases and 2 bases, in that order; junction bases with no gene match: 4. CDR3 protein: CATSDPDRVNTGELFF. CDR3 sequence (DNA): TGTGCCACCAGTGATCCGGACAGGGTAAACACCGGGGAGCTGTTTTTT.

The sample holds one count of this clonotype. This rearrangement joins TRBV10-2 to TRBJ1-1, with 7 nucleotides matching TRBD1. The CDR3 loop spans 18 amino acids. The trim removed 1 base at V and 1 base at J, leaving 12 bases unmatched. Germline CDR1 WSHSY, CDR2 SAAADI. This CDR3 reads CASSELILWGQKNTEAFF. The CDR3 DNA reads TGCGCCAGCAGTGAGTTAATATTATGGGGACAGAAGAACACTGAAGCTTTCTTT.

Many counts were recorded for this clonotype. CDR3 nucleotides: TGTGCCAGCAGTTTAAGGGCTAGTAGTTCCTACAATGAGCAGTTCTTC. Its protein is CASSLRASSSYNEQFF. The genes are TRBV12-3 or TRBV12-4 and TRBJ2-1; the D is unclear. V was trimmed by 2 bases and J by 1 base, leaving 12 bases between them. The CDR3 runs 16 residues.